This entry describes one T cell receptor (beta chain). The data were obtained in a study of blood T cell repertoires in COVID-19. Study-wide background: The cDNA or gDNA used as material had been derived from T cells, B-cell-depleted T cells, or PBMCs.

Sequenced by immunoSEQ multiplex PCR; TCRdb stores in-frame clones only, minus some. The sample has more than 200,000 clones, about 88% seen once. The CDR3 has 12 residues. CDR1 and CDR2 (germline): KGHDR, SFDVKD. After removal of 4 bases from V and 12 bases from J, the junction contained 7 bases not matched to a gene. This clonotype originated in a man aged 65 to 79 with acute or convalescent COVID-19. Sequenced sample: peripheral blood. V is TRBV24-1 and J is TRBJ1-1, with TRBD1 matching over 7 bases. The CDR3 loop reads CATSDNRQGSFF. The CDR3 DNA reads TGTGCCACCAGTGACAACCGACAGGGTTCTTTCTTT.